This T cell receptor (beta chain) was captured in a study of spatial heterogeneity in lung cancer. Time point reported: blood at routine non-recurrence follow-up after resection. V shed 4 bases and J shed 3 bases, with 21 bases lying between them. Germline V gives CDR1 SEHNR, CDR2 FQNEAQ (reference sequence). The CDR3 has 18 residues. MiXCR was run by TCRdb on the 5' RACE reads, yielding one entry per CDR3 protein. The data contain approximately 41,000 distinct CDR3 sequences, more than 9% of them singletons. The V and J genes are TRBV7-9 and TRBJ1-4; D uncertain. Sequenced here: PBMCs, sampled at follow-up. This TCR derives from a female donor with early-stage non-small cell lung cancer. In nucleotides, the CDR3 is TGTGCCAGCAGCTCCTTAAGGGAGGGATGGTCATCTAATGAAAAACTGTTTTTT. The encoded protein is CASSSLREGWSSNEKLFF.